The present TCR beta chain was sequenced within a study of T cells after yellow fever vaccination. Study findings and constraints: Shared CD4/CD8 clonotypes were a small share, likely from convergent recombination. Abundant clonotypes from the bulk population could contaminate FACS-sorted repertoires.

With regard to this clonotype: The antigen remains unidentified.

Researchers made TCR cDNA using 5'RACE template switching, and this step added a universal primer site and UMIs. TCRdb used MiXCR to reprocess the 5' RACE reads, holding one entry per CDR3 protein. Of 350,000 or so distinct CDR3 sequences listed, roughly 8.3% are singletons. In germline, CDR1 is SGDLS, CDR2 YYNGEE. V lost 3 bases and J lost 1, with 13 bases in between. The CDR3 has 15 residues. Specimen: PBMCs, collected more than 40 days after the first yellow fever vaccination. This clonotype originated in a man aged 18 to 29 who received the YFV17D yellow fever vaccine. The chain combines TRBV9 with TRBJ1-1; D remains ambiguous. CDR3 residues: CASSEEGQANTEAFF. The CDR3 DNA sequence: TGTGCCAGCAGCGAGGAGGGTCAGGCGAACACTGAAGCTTTCTTT.